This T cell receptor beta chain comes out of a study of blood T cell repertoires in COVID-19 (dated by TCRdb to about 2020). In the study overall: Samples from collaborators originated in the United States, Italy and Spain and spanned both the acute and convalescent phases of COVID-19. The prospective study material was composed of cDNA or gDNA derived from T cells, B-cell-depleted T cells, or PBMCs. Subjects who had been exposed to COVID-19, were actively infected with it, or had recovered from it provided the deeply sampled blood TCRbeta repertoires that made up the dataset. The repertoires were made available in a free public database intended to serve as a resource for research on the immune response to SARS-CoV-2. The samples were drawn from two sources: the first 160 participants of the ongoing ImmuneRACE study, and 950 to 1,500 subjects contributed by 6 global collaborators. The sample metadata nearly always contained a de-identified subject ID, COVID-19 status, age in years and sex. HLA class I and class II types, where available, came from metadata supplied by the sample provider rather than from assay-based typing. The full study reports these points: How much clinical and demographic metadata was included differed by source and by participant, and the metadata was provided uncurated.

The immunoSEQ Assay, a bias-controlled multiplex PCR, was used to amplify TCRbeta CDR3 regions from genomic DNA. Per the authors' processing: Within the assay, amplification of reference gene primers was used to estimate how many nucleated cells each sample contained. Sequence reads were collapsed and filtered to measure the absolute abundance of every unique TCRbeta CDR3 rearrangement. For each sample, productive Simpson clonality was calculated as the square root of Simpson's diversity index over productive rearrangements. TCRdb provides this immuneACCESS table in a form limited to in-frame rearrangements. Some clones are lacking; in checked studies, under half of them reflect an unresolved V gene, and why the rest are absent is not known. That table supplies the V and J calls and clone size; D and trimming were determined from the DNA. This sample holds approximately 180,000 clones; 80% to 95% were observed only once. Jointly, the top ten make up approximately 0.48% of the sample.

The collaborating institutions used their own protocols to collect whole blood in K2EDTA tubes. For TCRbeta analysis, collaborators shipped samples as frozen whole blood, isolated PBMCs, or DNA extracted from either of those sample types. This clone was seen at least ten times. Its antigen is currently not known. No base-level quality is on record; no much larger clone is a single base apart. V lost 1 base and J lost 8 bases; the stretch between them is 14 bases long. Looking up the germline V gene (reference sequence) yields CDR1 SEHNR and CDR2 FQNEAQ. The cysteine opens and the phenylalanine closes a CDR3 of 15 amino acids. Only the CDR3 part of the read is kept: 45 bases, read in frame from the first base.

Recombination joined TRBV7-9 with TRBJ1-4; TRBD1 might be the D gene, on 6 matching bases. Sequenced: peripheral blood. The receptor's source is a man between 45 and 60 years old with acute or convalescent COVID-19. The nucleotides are TGTGCCAGCAGCTTAGGGGTGGCAGGGGCAGAAAAACTGTTTTTT. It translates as CASSLGVAGAEKLFF.